Listed here are 26 T cell receptor beta chains from one sample, sequenced in a study of shared clonotypes between healthy human individuals. Libraries were prepared by immunoSEQ multiplex PCR; TCRdb keeps only in-frame clonotypes and omits some of them. The sample holds around 940,000 clones, 76% seen once. Sequenced input: memory CD4+ T cells sorted from blood. Noted subset: CD45RA-negative fraction. Receptors originate from a man younger than 35 in good health.

The chain combines TRBV5-1 with TRBJ2-1, with D possibly being TRBD2 (5 bases). V was shortened by 3 bases and J by 5 bases, with 18 bases between the two germline ends. Germline V lookup: CDR1 SGHRS, CDR2 YFSETQ. This CDR3 comprises 16 residues. The CDR3 sequence: CASSSRQSAGNNEQFF. The CDR3 DNA is TGCGCCAGCAGCTCCAGGCAATCGGCGGGTAACAATGAGCAGTTCTTC.

V usage is TRBV5-4 and J usage is TRBJ1-2; no firm D call. Germline V gene data show CDR1 as SGHNT and CDR2 as YYREEE (reference sequence). Trimming removed 5 bases from V and 0 bases from J, with 14 bases in between. CDR3 size: 15 residues. CDR3 coding DNA: TGTGCCAGCAGGAGGCAGGAGACTACTAACTATGGCTACACCTTC. It is translated as CASRRQETTNYGYTF.

This sequence joins TRBV28 and TRBJ2-7; 7 bases align to TRBD2. Trimming took 6 bases from V and 3 from J; bases not matched to a gene: 17. There are 17 residues in the CDR3. Germline V gives CDR1 MDHEN, CDR2 SYDVKM. CDR3 bases: TGTGCCAGCAGCCCCCGCCCCTCTAGCGGCCCCTTCTACGAGCAGTACTTC. Its protein product is CASSPRPSSGPFYEQYF.

The rearrangement joins TRBV6-1 to TRBJ1-1; TRBD1 matches 7 bases. Germline lookup yields CDR1 MNHNS and CDR2 SASEGT. The CDR3 is 14 amino acids. V dropped 5 bases and J dropped 4; count of bases not matched to a gene: 7. CDR3 sequence (DNA): TGTGCCAGCAGTACAGGGGCCTGGGGCACTGAAGCTTTCTTT. It specifies CASSTGAWGTEAFF.

The chain employs TRBV1 and TRBJ1-2; the table names TRBD1, a call not compared with the DNA. TRBV1 is recorded as a pseudogene. The CDR3 has 15 amino acids. The CDR3 reads CTSSQDSTGMYGYTF. DNA for the CDR3: TGCACCAGCAGCCAAGATTCGACAGGGATGTACGGCTACACCTTC.

The chain couples TRBV12-5 to TRBJ2-7; D gene uncertain. The germline gives CDR1 LGHNT, CDR2 FRNRAP. The CDR3 is 14 amino acids. V lost 6 bases and J lost 5, with 17 bases in between. This CDR3 reads CASGKTQFGNEQYF. The CDR3 coding sequence is TGTGCTAGTGGAAAGACTCAGTTTGGCAACGAGCAGTACTTC.

The table lists this clone with a count of one. The sample contains more than one DNA sequence encoding this CDR3. The CDR3 DNA sequence: TGCGCCAGCACGTCGGGACAGGGTAATGAAAAACTGTTTTTT. It specifies CASTSGQGNEKLFF. The gene calls are TRBV5-1 and TRBJ1-4; TRBD1 matches 9 bases. CDR3 size: 14 residues. After removal of 6 bases from V and 4 bases from J, the junction contained 4 bases not matched to a gene. Germline CDR1 and CDR2: SGHRS and YFSETQ.

The rearrangement links TRBV5-1 to TRBJ2-2, with D possibly TRBD2 on 6 matching bases. Trimming shortened V by 0 bases and J by 0 bases, and 9 bases separated the two germline ends. Germline-derived CDR1 and CDR2 are SGHRS and YFSETQ. The CDR3 has 16 amino acids. The CDR3 spells CASSLAGGTNTGELFF. The CDR3 coding sequence is TGCGCCAGCAGCTTGGCCGGGGGAACGAACACCGGGGAGCTGTTTTTT.

With regard to this clone: Distinct nucleotide sequences in the sample also encode this CDR3. This chain links TRBV18 with TRBJ1-3; 7 bases fit TRBD1. The ends lost 5 bases at V and 0 bases at J; junction bases unmatched: 7. The CDR3 covers 16 residues. The germline gives CDR1 KGHSH, CDR2 LQKENI. CDR3 sequence: CASSSTSGGSGNTIYF. The CDR3 DNA reads TGTGCCAGCTCATCGACCTCAGGGGGCTCTGGAAACACCATATATTTT.

With regard to this clone: Other DNA sequences within the sample encode an identical CDR3. The chain recombines TRBV11-2 with TRBJ1-4, with 9 bases that match TRBD1. The CDR3 is 14 amino acids. The V and J ends lost 5 bases and 5 bases, in that order; junction bases with no gene match: 3. Germline-derived CDR1 and CDR2 are SGHAT and FQNNGV. The CDR3 sequence: CASSLGTGNEKLFF. The CDR3 bases are TGTGCCAGCAGCCTAGGGACAGGGAATGAAAAACTGTTTTTT.

The chain employs TRBV5-1 and TRBJ1-1; 8 bases map to TRBD1. The CDR3 spans 12 residues. Germline assignment: CDR1 SGHRS and CDR2 YFSETQ. The V segment lost 4 bases and the J segment 10 bases; nucleotides outside the gene matches: 6. CDR3 region: CASSNNGQGAFF. The CDR3 DNA follows: TGCGCCAGCAGCAACAATGGACAGGGAGCTTTCTTT.

The gene calls are TRBV11-2 and TRBJ2-5; perhaps TRBD2 as D (5 bases). Between the trimmed V and J ends, which lost 5 bases and 7 bases, there was a span of 20 bases. CDR3 length: 15 amino acids. Per the germline V gene, CDR1 is SGHAT and CDR2 is FQNNGV. Here the CDR3 DNA reads TGTGCCAGCAGCCCCAGCGGTCGGCTCGCGGTGACCCAGTACTTC. Translating it yields CASSPSGRLAVTQYF.

V and J are TRBV11-1 and TRBJ1-2, with D possibly TRBD1 on 5 matching bases. CDR3 length: 15 amino acids. Germline V gives CDR1 SGHAT, CDR2 FQDESV (reference sequence). Trimming removed 5 bases from V and 1 base from J, with 14 bases in between. CDR3 amino acids: CASSRPGGNNYGYTF. CDR3 nucleotides: TGTGCCAGCAGCCGTCCGGGGGGGAATAACTATGGCTACACCTTC. The complete variable domain, with remaining parts taken from reference TRBV11-1 and TRBJ1-2, reads EAEVAQSPRYKITEKSQAVAFWCDPISGHATLYWYRQILGQGPELLVQFQDESVVDDSQLPKDRFSAERLKGVDSTLKIQPAELGDSAMYLCASSRPGGNNYGYTFGSGTRLTVV.

In DNA, the CDR3 is TGTGCCAGCAGCTTGGGGCCAGCGGGGGGTATCACAGATACGCAGTATTTT. It is translated as CASSLGPAGGITDTQYF. The chain uses TRBV5-4 and TRBJ2-3; 9 bases align to TRBD2. The trim removed 0 bases at V and 2 bases at J, leaving 7 bases unmatched. The CDR3 runs 17 residues. CDR1 and CDR2 from the germline V gene are SGHNT and YYREEE (reference sequence).

V is TRBV18 and J is TRBJ2-7; 9 bases map to TRBD1. Per germline, CDR1 KGHSH and CDR2 LQKENI. Trimming took 3 bases from V and 4 from J; bases not matched to a gene: 7. The CDR3 runs to 15 residues. The CDR3 DNA is TGTGCCAGCTCACCTCAACAGGGGGCTACTTACGAGCAGTACTTC. Protein: CASSPQQGATYEQYF.

The chain is built from TRBV30 and TRBJ2-3; 11 nucleotides line up with TRBD2. V was pared by 0 bases and J by 7 bases, with 6 bases of the junction left unmatched. The germline V gene encodes CDR1 GTSNPN and CDR2 SVGIG (reference sequence). CDR3 size: 15 residues. CDR3 sequence (DNA): TGTGCCTGGAGTGTTAGCGGGAGGGCCGGGAATACGCAGTATTTT. Its protein product is CAWSVSGRAGNTQYF. The complete variable domain, with remaining parts taken from reference TRBV30 and TRBJ2-3, reads SQTIHQWPATLVQPVGSPLSLECTVEGTSNPNLYWYRQAAGRGLQLLFYSVGIGQISSEVPQNLSASRPQDRQFILSSKKLLLSDSGFYLCAWSVSGRAGNTQYFGPGTRLTVL.

The J gene is TRBJ2-5, the V gene TRBV19; D gene uncertain. CDR1 and CDR2 from the germline V gene are LNHDA and SQIVND (reference sequence). Trimming left V 1 base short and J 9 bases short, with 12 bases between. The CDR3 consists of 13 residues. CDR3 DNA sequence: TGTGCCAGTAGTATAGCCCACGGCGCTCCCCAGTACTTC. This translates into CASSIAHGAPQYF.

This chain uses TRBV11-2 with TRBJ2-5; D may be TRBD1 (5 bases). CDR3 length equals 14 residues. Trimming left V 3 bases short and J 2 bases short, with 10 bases between. Germline CDR1 is SGHAT and CDR2 is FQNNGV. CDR3 DNA: TGTGCCAGCAGCTTCGTCCAGGGACAAGAGACCCAGTACTTC. This encodes CASSFVQGQETQYF.

Here the CDR3 DNA reads TGTGCCTGGAGCGAGCCGGGAGGCTACACCTTC. The encoded protein is CAWSEPGGYTF. The chain employs TRBV30 and TRBJ1-2; no firm D call. Germline loops: CDR1 GTSNPN, CDR2 SVGIG (reference sequence). V was clipped by 3 bases and J by 8 bases, with 10 bases between them. This CDR3 contains 11 residues.

The chain recombines TRBV5-6 with TRBJ1-4; D is unresolved. Trimming left V 0 bases short and J 8 bases short, with 20 bases between. CDR1 SGHDT and CDR2 YYEEEE come from the germline V gene. The CDR3 length is 17 residues. In nucleotides, the CDR3 is TGTGCCAGCAGCTTGGCCAGCTCGGCAGGCGCGGGGGAAAAACTGTTTTTT. This translates into CASSLASSAGAGEKLFF.

Only one count was recorded for this clone. The genes are TRBV30 and TRBJ2-7; 8 bases align to TRBD1. Trimming cost V 4 bases and J 4 bases; bases outside gene matches: 12. This CDR3 spans 15 amino acids. Per germline, CDR1 GTSNPN and CDR2 SVGIG (reference sequence). The CDR3 DNA reads TGTGCCTGGAAAAGAGGTACAGGGGGTATGTACGAGCAGTACTTC. It yields the protein CAWKRGTGGMYEQYF.

This chain joins TRBV28 and TRBJ1-2, with D maybe TRBD1 (5 bases). Trimming removed 2 bases at V and 5 bases at J, with 12 bases between. Germline-derived CDR1 and CDR2 are MDHEN and SYDVKM. The CDR3 sequence is 14 residues long. CDR3 sequence (DNA): TGTGCCAGCAGTTTACCGACAGCTCCTTATGGCTACACCTTC. Protein product: CASSLPTAPYGYTF.

A few counts support this clone. The chain employs TRBV5-1 and TRBJ1-1, with 7 bases that match TRBD1. The germline V gene encodes CDR1 SGHRS and CDR2 YFSETQ. This CDR3 region has 15 residues. V shed 4 bases and J 7 bases; nucleotides not matched to a gene: 13. DNA for the CDR3: TGCGCCAGCAGCCATCCGGGACAGAGTTTAGTTGAAGCTTTCTTT. It is translated as CASSHPGQSLVEAFF.

The rearrangement links TRBV10-1 to TRBJ1-6, with a possible D match to TRBD1 (5 bases). Germline CDR1 is WNHNN and CDR2 is SYGVQD (reference sequence). V lost 0 bases and J 7 bases, leaving 16 bases between the germline ends. The CDR3 covers 17 residues. For the CDR3, the DNA is TGCGCCAGCAGTGAGTCGGGGGTAGGGTCCGGGAATTCACCCCTCCACTTT. Translating gives CASSESGVGSGNSPLHF.

This clone is termed medium-sized. Because the CDR3 is missing its conserved closing phenylalanine or tryptophan, this is likely a read error. No DNA is shown, since the ends of the CDR3 on it are uncertain; the CDR3 is the one TCRdb lists. The chain couples TRBV5-1 to TRBJ1-5; the table's D gene call, TRBD1, was not cross checked with the DNA. Germline CDR1 and CDR2: SGHRS and YFSETQ. Inclusive of both ends, the CDR3 amounts to 11 amino acids. Here the CDR3 reads CASSLVDTCQV.

This clone was seen more than once but under ten times. The chain employs TRBV28 and TRBJ1-3; D gene uncertain. The CDR3 sequence is 13 residues long. V was clipped by 1 base and J by 4 bases, with 5 bases between them. Germline V gene sequence: CDR1 MDHEN, CDR2 SYDVKM. The DNA of the CDR3 is TGTGCCAGCAGTTTATATTCGGGAAACACCATATATTTT. Translated, it gives CASSLYSGNTIYF. Full variable domain (outside the CDR3, taken from reference TRBV28 and TRBJ1-3): DVKVTQSSRYLVKRTGEKVFLECVQDMDHENMFWYRQDPGLGLRLIYFSYDVKMKEKGDIPEGYSVSREKKERFSLILESASTNQTSMYLCASSLYSGNTIYFGEGSWLTVV.